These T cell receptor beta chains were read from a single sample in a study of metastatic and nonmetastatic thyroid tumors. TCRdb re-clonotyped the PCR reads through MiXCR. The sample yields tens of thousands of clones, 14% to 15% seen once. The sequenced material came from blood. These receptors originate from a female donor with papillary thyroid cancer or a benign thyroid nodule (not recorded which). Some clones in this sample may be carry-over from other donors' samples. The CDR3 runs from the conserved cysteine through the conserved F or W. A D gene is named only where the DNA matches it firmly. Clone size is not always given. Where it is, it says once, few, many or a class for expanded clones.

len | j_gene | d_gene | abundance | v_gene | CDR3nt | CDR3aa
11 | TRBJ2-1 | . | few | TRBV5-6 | TGTGCCAGCAGCTTGGACTATGAGCAGTTCTTC | CASSLDYEQFF
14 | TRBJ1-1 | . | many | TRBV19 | TGTGCCAGTAGTATTTCAGGGCGAGGCACTGAAGCTTTCTTT | CASSISGRGTEAFF
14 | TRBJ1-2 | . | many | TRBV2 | TGTGCCAGCAGTGAGCTTTCCGGCCCCTATGGCTACACCTTC | CASSELSGPYGYTF
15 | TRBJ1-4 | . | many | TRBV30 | TGTGCCTGGAGAACGTTCGGGGGAGGGGATGAAAAACTGTTTTTT | CAWRTFGGGDEKLFF
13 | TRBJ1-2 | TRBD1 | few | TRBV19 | TGTGCCAGTAACTCCGTGACAGGGTTTGTCTACACCTTC | CASNSVTGFVYTF
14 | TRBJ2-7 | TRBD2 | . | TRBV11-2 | TGTGCCAGCAGCCCGATAGCGGGAGGGGGCGATCAGTACTTC | CASSPIAGGGDQYF
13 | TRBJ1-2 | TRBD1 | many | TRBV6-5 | TGTGCCAGCAGTTACGGGACAGGAAATGGCTACACCTTC | CASSYGTGNGYTF
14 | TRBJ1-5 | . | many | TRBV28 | TGTGCCAGCAGTATGACCGACAGGAATCAGCCCCAGCATTTT | CASSMTDRNQPQHF
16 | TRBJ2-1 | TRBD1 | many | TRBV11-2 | TGTGCCAGCAGCGGACAAATTCAGGGGGCCTACAATGAGCAGTTCTTC | CASSGQIQGAYNEQFF
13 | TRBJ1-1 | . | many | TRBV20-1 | TGCAGTGCCTGGGGAGCCCTGAACACTGAAGCTTTCTTT | CSAWGALNTEAFF
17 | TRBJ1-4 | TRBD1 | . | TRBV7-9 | TGTGCCAGCAGCCCCGGACAGGGGGCCCGGGGTAATGAAAAACTGTTTTTT | CASSPGQGARGNEKLFF
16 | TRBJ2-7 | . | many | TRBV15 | TGTGCCACCAGCAGAACGGGAATGCAGGGGATCGGCGAGCAGTACTTC | CATSRTGMQGIGEQYF
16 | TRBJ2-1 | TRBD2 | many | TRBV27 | TGTGCCAGCAGTTCAGGGACTAGCGGGGGTTTCAATGAGCAGTTCTTC | CASSSGTSGGFNEQFF
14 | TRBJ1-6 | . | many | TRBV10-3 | TGTGCCATCAGTGCGAGGGGGGATAATTCACCCCTCCACTTT | CAISARGDNSPLHF
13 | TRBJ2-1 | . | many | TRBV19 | TGTGCCAGTAGTATAGCCTCGGGGAATGAGCAGTTCTTC | CASSIASGNEQFF
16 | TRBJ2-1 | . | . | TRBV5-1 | TGCGCCAGCCGCCGAGTGGGGGTGGGTTGGGCGAATGAGCAGTTCTTC | CASRRVGVGWANEQFF
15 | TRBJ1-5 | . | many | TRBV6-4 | TGTGCCAGCAGCGAGACGGTAAAGAGCAATCAGCCCCAGCATTTT | CASSETVKSNQPQHF
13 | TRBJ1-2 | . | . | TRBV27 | TGTGCCAGCAGTTTTACATGGTTTAGGGGCTACACCTTC | CASSFTWFRGYTF
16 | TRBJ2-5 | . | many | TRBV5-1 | TGCGCCAGCAGTCCTATGACCGCCCCGACCCTGGAGACCCAGTACTTC | CASSPMTAPTLETQYF
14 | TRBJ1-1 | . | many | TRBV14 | TGTGCCAGCAGCCAGAACAGGGTTTTCGCTGAAGCTTTCTTT | CASSQNRVFAEAFF
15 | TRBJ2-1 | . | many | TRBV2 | TGTGCCAGCAGTGACCCCCGTGGAGGAAACAATGAGCAGTTCTTC | CASSDPRGGNNEQFF
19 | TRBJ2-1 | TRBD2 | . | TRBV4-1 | TGCGCCAGCAGCCAAGAGCTGTGGGTAGCGGGGGGCTCCTACAATGAGCAGTTCTTC | CASSQELWVAGGSYNEQFF
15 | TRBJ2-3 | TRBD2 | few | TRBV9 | TGTGCCAGCAGCGCTAGCGGGGCCACCACAGATACGCAGTATTTT | CASSASGATTDTQYF
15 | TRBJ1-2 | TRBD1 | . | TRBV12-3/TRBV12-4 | TGTGCCAGCAACCGAGCCGGGACAGCTCTCTGTGGCTACACCTTC | CASNRAGTALCGYTF
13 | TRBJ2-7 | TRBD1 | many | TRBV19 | TGTGCCAGTAGTGGGACAGGGGGCTACGAGCAGTACTTC | CASSGTGGYEQYF
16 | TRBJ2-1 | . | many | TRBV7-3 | TGTGCCAGCAGCTCCCTAAGCGGGCTATCCTACAATGAGCAGTTCTTC | CASSSLSGLSYNEQFF
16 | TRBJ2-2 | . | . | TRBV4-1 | TGCGCCAGCAGCCAAGGTCAGGGTGCTAGCACCGGGGAGCTGTTTTTT | CASSQGQGASTGELFF
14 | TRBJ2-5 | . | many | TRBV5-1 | TGCGCCAGCAACCCTTATAAGGCGCAAGAGACCCAGTACTTC | CASNPYKAQETQYF
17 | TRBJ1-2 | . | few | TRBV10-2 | TGCGCCAGCAGTGAGGCCGGGCTCTGGGGAGGAATCTATGGCTACACCTTC | CASSEAGLWGGIYGYTF
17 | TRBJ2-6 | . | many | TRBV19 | TGTGCCAGTAGCCGGGGACAAACGAGCTCTGGGGCCAACGTCCTGACTTTC | CASSRGQTSSGANVLTF
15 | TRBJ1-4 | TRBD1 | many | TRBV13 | TGTGCCAGCAGCCCTAGGACAGGGACTAATGAAAAACTGTTTTTT | CASSPRTGTNEKLFF
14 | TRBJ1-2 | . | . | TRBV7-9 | TGTGCCAGCAGCTCAAGCGGGGCTAACTATGGCTACACCTTC | CASSSSGANYGYTF
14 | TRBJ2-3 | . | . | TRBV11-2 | TGTGCCAGCAGCCGGGACGTACCCGCGGATACGCAGTATTTT | CASSRDVPADTQYF
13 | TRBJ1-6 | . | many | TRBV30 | TGTGCCTGGAGCGGTCGCACGGATTCACCCCTCCACTTT | CAWSGRTDSPLHF
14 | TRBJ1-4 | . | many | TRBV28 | TGTGCCAGCAGTCCAGGACAGATGAATGAAAAACTGTTTTTT | CASSPGQMNEKLFF
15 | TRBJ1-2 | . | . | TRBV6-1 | TGTGCCAGCATCACGGGGGGCGGGGGGGGTTGGGGCTACACCTTC | CASITGGGGGWGYTF
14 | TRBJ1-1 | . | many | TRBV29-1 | TGCAGCGTAGCAAGGGGGGGGAGTCAGACTGAAGCTTTCTTT | CSVARGGSQTEAFF
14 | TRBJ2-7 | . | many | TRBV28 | TGTGCCAGCACTCCTCGGCACCTCTCCTACGAGCAGTACTTC | CASTPRHLSYEQYF
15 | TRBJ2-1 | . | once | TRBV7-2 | TGTGCCAGCAGCTTAGCGTTGGGAGTCTACAATGAGCAGTTCTTC | CASSLALGVYNEQFF
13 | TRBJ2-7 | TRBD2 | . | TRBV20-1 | TGCAGTGCCCCGGGTAGCGGGACTCGCGAGCAGTACTTC | CSAPGSGTREQYF
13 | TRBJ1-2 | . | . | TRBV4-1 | TGCGCCAGCAGCCAGTTACAGAGGGGAAGCTACACCTTC | CASSQLQRGSYTF
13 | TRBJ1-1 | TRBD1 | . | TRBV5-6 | TGTGCCAGCAGCTTGCTCGACAGGGGGCAAGCTTTCTTT | CASSLLDRGQAFF
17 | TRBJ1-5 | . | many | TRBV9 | TGTGCCAGCAGCGTAGCGGAGGGACATAGATCAGGTCAGCCCCAGCATTTT | CASSVAEGHRSGQPQHF
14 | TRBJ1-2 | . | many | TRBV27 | TGTGCCAGCAGCCCGAGGAGTTGGGGTTATGGCTACACCTTC | CASSPRSWGYGYTF
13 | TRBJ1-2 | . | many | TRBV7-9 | TGTGCCAGCAGCTTAGCTGAAAACTATGGCTACACCTTC | CASSLAENYGYTF